The 11 T cell receptor beta chains listed next were all sequenced from one sample in a study of T cells in localized non-small cell lung cancer. Only in-frame clones appear in the TCRdb table, and some are missing; sequencing was by immunoSEQ multiplex PCR. The table shows about 59,000 clones, with 70% to 90% occurring only once. The sample was peripheral blood, taken before any cancer treatment. All receptors come from a man aged 40 to 69 with stage I squamous cell lung carcinoma.

The chain links TRBV5-4 to TRBJ2-7; no reliable D call. Trimming stripped 0 bases from V and 4 bases from J, with 8 bases between. The CDR3 sequence is 13 residues long. CDR1 is SGHNT and CDR2 is YYREEE in the germline V gene (reference sequence). CDR3 bases: TGTGCCAGCAGCTTGGGTGGTCAGTACGAGCAGTACTTC. Translating it yields CASSLGGQYEQYF.

V usage is TRBV19 and J usage is TRBJ2-6, with 9 bases identical to TRBD1. The CDR3 contains 17 residues. CDR1 and CDR2 from the germline V gene are LNHDA and SQIVND (reference sequence). V shed 5 bases, J shed 0 bases, and the junction held 5 bases outside the gene matches. The CDR3 is CASSPQDRGSGANVLTF. The CDR3 coding sequence is TGTGCCAGTAGTCCCCAGGACAGGGGCTCTGGGGCCAACGTCCTGACTTTC.

This clone showed up many times. The chain joins TRBV6-5 to TRBJ1-3, with TRBD1 as a possible D gene (5 bases). The CDR3 has 14 amino acids. Germline V gives CDR1 MNHEY, CDR2 SVGAGI. The germline V and J ends were trimmed by 8 bases and 4 bases, with 15 bases remaining between them. CDR3 nucleotides: TGTGCCAGCGGCGTGGGACTAGAGGGAAACACCATATATTTT. This translates into CASGVGLEGNTIYF.

The chain recombines TRBV27 with TRBJ1-2; D is uncertain. CDR1 and CDR2 (germline): MNHEY, SMNVEV (reference sequence). Trimming took off 4 bases at V and 5 bases at J, with 20 bases between the two ends. CDR3 length equals 16 residues. CDR3 in amino acids: CASSSPGSRAFYGYTF. CDR3 nucleotides: TGTGCCAGCAGTTCTCCTGGGTCCCGGGCTTTTTATGGCTACACCTTC.

The chain recombines TRBV19 with TRBJ1-5; a possible D gene is TRBD1 (5 bases). Trimming pared 5 bases from V and 3 bases from J, leaving 17 bases between. CDR3 size: 16 residues. Germline-derived CDR1 and CDR2 are LNHDA and SQIVND (reference sequence). This CDR3 is CASSPRGDGPNQPQHF. CDR3 bases: TGTGCCAGTAGTCCAAGAGGGGACGGACCCAATCAGCCCCAGCATTTT.

The chain couples TRBV2 to TRBJ2-7; D possibly corresponds to TRBD2 (6 bases). This CDR3 contains 15 residues. Germline assignment: CDR1 SNHLY and CDR2 FYNNEI. V shed 3 bases and J shed 5 bases, with 17 bases lying between them. The CDR3 here is CASSDPAPGGDEQYF. The CDR3 coding sequence is TGTGCCAGCAGTGACCCCGCGCCGGGCGGGGACGAGCAGTACTTC.

CDR3 nucleotide sequence: TGTGCCAGCAGTTCCTCGATGGGCGCTAACACTGAAGCTTTCTTT. It specifies CASSSSMGANTEAFF. The chain links TRBV2 to TRBJ1-1; D call uncertain. The CDR3 is 15 amino acids. CDR1 is SNHLY and CDR2 is FYNNEI in the germline V gene. Trimming removed 5 bases at V and 2 bases at J, with 15 bases between.

The J gene is TRBJ2-5, the V gene TRBV11-2; D is tentatively TRBD1 or TRBD2 (5 bases each). CDR1 and CDR2 from the germline V gene are SGHAT and FQNNGV. V gave up 0 bases and J gave up 4 bases, with 27 bases separating them. The CDR3 sequence is 20 residues long. CDR3 protein: CASSLDRYAIAGRAGETQYF. The CDR3 nucleotides read TGTGCCAGCAGCTTAGATCGATACGCGATTGCTGGCAGGGCGGGAGAGACCCAGTACTTC.

This chain connects TRBV28 to TRBJ2-3; no reliable D call. CDR1 MDHEN and CDR2 SYDVKM come from the germline V gene. This CDR3 has 14 amino acids. Trimming removed 6 bases at V and 1 base at J, with 11 bases between. DNA of the CDR3: TGTGCCAGCAGCTTCATAAGCGGCACAGATACGCAGTATTTT. This gives the protein CASSFISGTDTQYF. Complete variable domain (other parts from reference TRBV28 and TRBJ2-3): DVKVTQSSRYLVKRTGEKVFLECVQDMDHENMFWYRQDPGLGLRLIYFSYDVKMKEKGDIPEGYSVSREKKERFSLILESASTNQTSMYLCASSFISGTDTQYFGPGTRLTVL.

The V gene is TRBV5-1, the J gene TRBJ1-4; no clear D gene. This CDR3 comprises 14 residues. Germline loops: CDR1 SGHRS, CDR2 YFSETQ. V was pared by 1 base and J by 2 bases, with 6 bases between. For the CDR3, the DNA is TGCGCCAGCAGCTTGTTATCCACTAATGAAAAACTGTTTTTT. The encoded protein is CASSLLSTNEKLFF.

V gene TRBV27 combines with J gene TRBJ2-5; 10 bases are a match to TRBD1. CDR3 length: 13 residues. The germline CDR1 and CDR2 sequences are MNHEY and SMNVEV (reference sequence). Trimming removed 6 bases from V and 5 bases from J; junction bases left unmatched: 3. CDR3 nucleotide sequence: TGTGCCAGCAGGGGACAGGGGTACGAGACCCAGTACTTC. Amino acid sequence: CASRGQGYETQYF.